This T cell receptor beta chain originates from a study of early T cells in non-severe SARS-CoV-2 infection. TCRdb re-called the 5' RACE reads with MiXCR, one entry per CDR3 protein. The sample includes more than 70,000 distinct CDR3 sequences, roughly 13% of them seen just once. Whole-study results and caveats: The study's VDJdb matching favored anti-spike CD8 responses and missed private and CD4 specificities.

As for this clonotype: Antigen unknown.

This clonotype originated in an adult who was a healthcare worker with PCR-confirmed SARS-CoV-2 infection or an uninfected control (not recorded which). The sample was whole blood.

The CDR3 DNA follows: TGTGCCATCAGTGAGCGGACTAGCGGGGGGGGATTGACTGGCAATGAGCAGTTCTTC. Its protein is CAISERTSGGGLTGNEQFF. The chain joins TRBV10-3 to TRBJ2-1; 15 nucleotides match TRBD2. V lost 2 bases, J lost 6 bases, and 11 bases stayed unmatched. Germline lookup yields CDR1 ENHRY and CDR2 SYGVKD. This CDR3 region has 19 residues.